This T cell receptor beta chain was retrieved from a study of CD8 T cells in Susac syndrome. From germline, CDR1 is SGHTA and CDR2 FQGNSA. The CDR3 consists of 15 residues. V lost 5 bases, J lost 5 bases, and 18 bases lay in between. Random hexamers were used to reverse transcribe the RNA input (about 0.45 to 1 ug). Amplification of TCR beta CDR3 spanned 54 Vbeta and 13 Jbeta via immunoSEQ multiplex PCR. Via MiXCR, TCRdb re-called the immunoSEQ multiplex PCR reads, giving one row per CDR3 protein. There are 100,000 to 150,000 distinct CDR3 sequences in the sample; 65% to 90% occur only once, and approximately 0.51% lies in the top ten.

The source of this sequence is a human donor with multiple sclerosis. V usage is TRBV7-2 and J usage is TRBJ2-5, with D tentatively TRBD1 or TRBD2 (5 bases each). The source material was CD8+ T cells from PBMCs. The CDR3 region is CASSRDLLPRETQYF. The CDR3, as DNA: TGTGCCAGCAGCAGGGACCTCCTTCCCCGGGAGACCCAGTACTTC.